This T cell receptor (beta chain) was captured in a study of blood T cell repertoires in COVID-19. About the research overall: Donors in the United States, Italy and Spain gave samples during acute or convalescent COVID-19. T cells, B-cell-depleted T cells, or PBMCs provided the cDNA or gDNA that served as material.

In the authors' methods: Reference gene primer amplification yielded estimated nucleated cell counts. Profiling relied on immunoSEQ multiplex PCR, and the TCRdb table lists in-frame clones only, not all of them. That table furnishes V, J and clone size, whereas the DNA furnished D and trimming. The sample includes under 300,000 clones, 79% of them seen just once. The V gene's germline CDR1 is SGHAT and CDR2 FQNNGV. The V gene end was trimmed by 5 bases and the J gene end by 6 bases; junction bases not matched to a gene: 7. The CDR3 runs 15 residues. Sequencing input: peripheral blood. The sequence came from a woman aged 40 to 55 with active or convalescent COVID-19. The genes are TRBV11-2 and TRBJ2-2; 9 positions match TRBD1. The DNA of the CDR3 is TGTGCCAGCAGCCGTTTACAGGGGGCCGCCGGGGAGCTGTTTTTT. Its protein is CASSRLQGAAGELFF.